The 26 T cell receptor beta chains below were found in one sample sequenced in a study of early T cells in non-severe SARS-CoV-2 infection. TCRdb itself ran the 5' RACE reads through MiXCR, one entry per CDR3 protein. In the table there are 20,000 to 25,000 distinct CDR3 sequences, 3.5% to 4.5% of which are singletons. Sequences were obtained from whole blood. These receptors originate from an adult who was a healthcare worker with PCR-confirmed SARS-CoV-2 infection or an uninfected control (not recorded which).

This clonotype was observed many times. The V and J genes are TRBV4-1 and TRBJ2-7; 7 bases match TRBD1. The germline gives CDR1 MGHRA, CDR2 YSYEKL. Trimming cost V 4 bases and J 2 bases; bases outside gene matches: 11. CDR3 length equals 16 residues. The CDR3 nucleotides read TGCGCCAGCAGCCTCGTGCCGGGGACAGCTACCTACGAGCAGTACTTC. Protein sequence: CASSLVPGTATYEQYF.

The chain couples TRBV6-2 or TRBV6-3 to TRBJ1-2; D ambiguous. Trimming shortened V by 5 bases and J by 3 bases, and 10 bases separated the two germline ends. The V gene's germline CDR1 is MNHEY and CDR2 SVGEGT. CDR3 size: 13 residues. The CDR3: CASSSEAYYGYTF. CDR3 nucleotide sequence: TGTGCCAGCAGTAGCGAGGCATACTATGGCTACACCTTC.

By share of the sample, this clonotype is medium-sized (0.01 to 0.1%). V and J are TRBV12-3 or TRBV12-4 and TRBJ2-1; D is ambiguous. The ends were cut back, 5 bases at V and 0 bases at J, with 14 bases in the middle. There are 16 residues in the CDR3. CDR3 bases: TGTGCCAGCAGTAACCGTGATTTAAGCTCCTACAATGAGCAGTTCTTC. Translated, it gives CASSNRDLSSYNEQFF.

This clonotype was recorded many times. The V gene is TRBV11-2, the J gene TRBJ2-5, with unresolved D. Trimming shortened V by 2 bases and J by 5 bases, and 6 bases separated the two germline ends. Germline CDR1 and CDR2: SGHAT and FQNNGV. This CDR3 spans 12 amino acids. In DNA, the CDR3 is TGTGCCAGCAGCTTATACTTGGAGACCCAGTACTTC. Amino acid sequence: CASSLYLETQYF.

This clonotype appeared many times. The V and J genes are TRBV5-4 and TRBJ2-6; no clear D gene. The CDR3 has 16 amino acids. V dropped 0 bases and J dropped 0 bases, with 7 bases sitting between them. Germline-derived CDR1 and CDR2 are SGHNT and YYREEE (reference sequence). The CDR3 bases are TGTGCCAGCAGCTTGGGACCGAACTCTGGGGCCAACGTCCTGACTTTC. This gives the protein CASSLGPNSGANVLTF.

The chain recombines TRBV27 with TRBJ1-3; 7 positions agree with TRBD1. The CDR3 consists of 15 residues. Germline CDR1 and CDR2: MNHEY and SMNVEV (reference sequence). V was clipped by 6 bases and J by 5 bases; unmatched bases: 10. The CDR3 DNA follows: TGTGCCAGCAGCCCTCTGGGGACAGACCGAAACACCATATATTTT. Translating it yields CASSPLGTDRNTIYF.

The rearrangement links TRBV29-1 to TRBJ1-3; 10 bases agree with TRBD1. This CDR3 comprises 13 residues. V shed 7 bases, J shed 8 bases, and the junction held 8 bases outside the gene matches. Germline loops: CDR1 SQVTM, CDR2 ANQGSEA. CDR3 coding DNA: TGCAGCGCTGGGACAGGGGCAGGGGACACCATATATTTT. It is translated as CSAGTGAGDTIYF.

This clonotype was seen at least ten times. The J gene is TRBJ2-7, the V gene TRBV6-6; 12 positions agree with TRBD2. There are 14 residues in the CDR3. V shed 8 bases and J 2 bases; nucleotides not matched to a gene: 4. Germline CDR1 and CDR2: MNHNY and SVGAGI (reference sequence). The CDR3 loop is CASHGLAGPYEQYF. CDR3 coding DNA: TGTGCCAGCCACGGACTAGCGGGGCCCTACGAGCAGTACTTC.

The chain links TRBV2 to TRBJ2-5; unclear D gene. The CDR3 length is 12 residues. Per germline, CDR1 SNHLY and CDR2 FYNNEI. The germline V and J ends were trimmed by 8 bases and 5 bases, with 12 bases remaining between them. CDR3 residues: CASSQAPETQYF. CDR3 DNA: TGTGCCAGCTCCCAAGCCCCGGAGACCCAGTACTTC.

This clonotype was detected ten times or more. The chain has TRBV30 and TRBJ2-3; D unclear. The CDR3 spans 11 residues. CDR1 GTSNPN and CDR2 SVGIG come from the germline V gene (reference sequence). V was clipped by 5 bases and J by 4 bases, with 7 bases between them. CDR3 DNA sequence: TGTGCCTGGGGCTTGTCAGATACGCAGTATTTT. It yields the protein CAWGLSDTQYF.

This clonotype was counted ten times or more. The chain has TRBV28 and TRBJ2-2; 9 bases fit TRBD1. This CDR3 is 18 amino acids long. The ends lost 4 bases at V and 3 bases at J; junction bases unmatched: 12. Germline values: CDR1 MDHEN, CDR2 SYDVKM. Here the CDR3 reads CASSYPSWGQGYTGELFF. CDR3 bases: TGTGCCAGCAGTTACCCCTCTTGGGGACAGGGTTACACCGGGGAGCTGTTTTTT.

In its sample, this clonotype ranks as medium-sized. This chain uses TRBV18 with TRBJ2-3; 8 bases line up with TRBD2. Germline CDR1 and CDR2: KGHSH and LQKENI. CDR3 size: 15 residues. The V segment lost 3 bases and the J segment 5 bases; nucleotides outside the gene matches: 7. The CDR3 reads CASSPPGTSGDTQYF. The CDR3 nucleotides read TGTGCCAGCTCACCTCCCGGGACTAGTGGAGATACGCAGTATTTT. The full variable domain, its missing parts supplied by reference TRBV18 and TRBJ2-3, is NAGVMQNPRHLVRRRGQEARLRCSPMKGHSHVYWYRQLPEEGLKFMVYLQKENIIDESGMPKERFSAEFPKEGPSILRIQQVVRGDSAAYFCASSPPGTSGDTQYFGPGTRLTVL.

This clonotype was detected ten times or more. This chain connects TRBV3-1 to TRBJ1-1, with no clear D. This CDR3 region has 14 residues. V lost 4 bases, J lost 3 bases, and 12 bases lay in between. CDR1 and CDR2 from the germline V gene are LGHDT and YNNKEL (reference sequence). This chain's CDR3 is CASSRNVKDTEAFF. The CDR3 nucleotides are TGTGCCAGCAGCCGAAATGTGAAGGACACTGAAGCTTTCTTT. The full variable domain, completed using reference TRBV3-1 and TRBJ1-1, is DTAVSQTPKYLVTQMGNDKSIKCEQNLGHDTMYWYKQDSKKFLKIMFSYNNKELIINETVPNRFSPKSPDKAHLNLHINSLELGDSAVYFCASSRNVKDTEAFFGQGTRLTVV.

This clonotype is labeled as medium-sized. The chain carries TRBV7-3 and TRBJ2-5, with D maybe TRBD2 (5 bases). Germline values: CDR1 SGHTA, CDR2 FQGTGA. This CDR3 comprises 13 residues. The V and J ends lost 0 bases and 5 bases respectively, with 7 bases between them. CDR3 residues: CASSLTRVETQYF. CDR3 sequence (DNA): TGTGCCAGCAGCTTAACGAGGGTGGAGACCCAGTACTTC.

By share, this clonotype counts as medium-sized. The CDR3 sequence is CASSRLADRPRRPQHF. Here the CDR3 DNA reads TGTGCCAGCAGCCGACTGGCGGACAGGCCGCGTCGTCCCCAGCATTTT. The chain combines TRBV3-1 with TRBJ1-5; TRBD1 matches 7 bases. From germline, CDR1 is LGHDT and CDR2 YNNKEL (reference sequence). The CDR3 contains 16 residues. V trimming: 4 bases; J trimming: 10 bases; junction bases outside the gene matches: 16.

This clonotype occurred many times. The CDR3 DNA reads TGTGCCAGCAGCCCAGGACAGTCTAATCAGCCCCAGCATTTT. The encoded protein is CASSPGQSNQPQHF. The chain couples TRBV6-5 to TRBJ1-5, with D possibly being TRBD1 (6 bases). Trimming removed 6 bases from V and 4 bases from J, with 13 bases in between. Germline CDR1 MNHEY, CDR2 SVGAGI. CDR3 length equals 14 residues.

This clonotype was seen a few times. The chain couples TRBV2 to TRBJ2-3, with D perhaps matching TRBD1 or TRBD2 (6 bases each). This CDR3 spans 15 amino acids. Germline CDR1 is SNHLY and CDR2 is FYNNEI. Trimming stripped 2 bases from V and 6 bases from J, with 15 bases between. For the CDR3, the DNA is TGTGCCAGCAGTGAAATGGGGGGCAATTCGGATACGCAGTATTTT. It translates to CASSEMGGNSDTQYF.

This clonotype was seen at least ten times. This sequence joins TRBV6-6 and TRBJ2-7, with 8 bases that match TRBD2. The CDR3 is 17 residues long. Germline lookup yields CDR1 MNHNY and CDR2 SVGAGI (reference sequence). J was trimmed by 0 bases and V by 2 bases; bases with no gene match: 9. CDR3 loop: CASSYPLTSGGSYEQYF. The CDR3 region has the DNA TGTGCCAGCAGTTACCCACTTACTAGCGGAGGCTCCTACGAGCAGTACTTC.

This clonotype has a handful of counts. The J gene is TRBJ2-6, the V gene TRBV30; 8 bases line up with TRBD1. Germline-derived CDR1 and CDR2 are GTSNPN and SVGIG (reference sequence). With V trimmed by 3 bases and J by 6 bases, 4 bases remained unmatched. This CDR3 is 14 amino acids long. Here the CDR3 reads CAWSEGQEANVLTF. CDR3 nucleotides: TGTGCCTGGAGCGAGGGACAGGAGGCCAACGTCCTGACTTTC.

This clonotype was detected ten times or more. The genes are TRBV4-3 and TRBJ2-5; 8 nucleotides match TRBD2. Trimming cost V 4 bases and J 3 bases; bases outside gene matches: 10. Looked up from germline, CDR1 is LGHNA and CDR2 is YSLEER. This CDR3 is built from 16 residues. This chain's CDR3 is CASSRSWTSKEETQYF. The CDR3 coding sequence is TGCGCCAGCAGCCGTTCGTGGACTAGCAAGGAAGAGACCCAGTACTTC.

This clonotype has ten or more counts. This rearrangement joins TRBV30 to TRBJ2-1; D is unclear. The length of the CDR3 is 11 residues. Germline CDR1 reads GTSNPN; CDR2 reads SVGIG (reference sequence). Trimming removed 4 bases from V and 5 bases from J, with 6 bases in between. CDR3 residues: CAWTDNNEQFF. The CDR3 region has the DNA TGTGCCTGGACAGACAACAATGAGCAGTTCTTC. Complete variable domain (other parts from reference TRBV30 and TRBJ2-1): SQTIHQWPATLVQPVGSPLSLECTVEGTSNPNLYWYRQAAGRGLQLLFYSVGIGQISSEVPQNLSASRPQDRQFILSSKKLLLSDSGFYLCAWTDNNEQFFGPGTRLTVL.

This clonotype was observed at least ten times. V and J are TRBV29-1 and TRBJ2-5; the D gene could be TRBD1 or TRBD2 (5 bases each). This CDR3 contains 14 residues. CDR1 and CDR2 (germline): SQVTM, ANQGSEA. V lost 7 bases and J 7 bases, leaving 22 bases between the germline ends. Written as DNA, the CDR3 is TGCAGCGCCCGCCCGTCGGGGCAGACGGGGACCCAGTACTTC. It specifies CSARPSGQTGTQYF.

In its sample, this clonotype is medium-sized. The chain combines TRBV7-2 with TRBJ1-1; tentatively, D is TRBD1 (5 bases). The germline V gene has CDR1 SGHTA and CDR2 FQGNSA. Trimming removed 5 bases at V and 1 base at J, with 14 bases between. The CDR3 contains 15 residues. This chain's CDR3 is CASSRDSAPNTEAFF. In nucleotides, the CDR3 is TGTGCCAGCAGCCGCGACAGTGCTCCGAACACTGAAGCTTTCTTT.

This clonotype ranks as medium-sized. The chain recombines TRBV7-9 with TRBJ1-1; no clear D gene. CDR1 is SEHNR and CDR2 is FQNEAQ in the germline V gene (reference sequence). The length of the CDR3 is 13 residues. With 3 bases removed from V and 7 bases from J, the gap between germline ends came to 12 bases. In DNA form, the CDR3 reads TGTGCCAGCAGCTTCGGACGGAGCTATGAAGCTTTCTTT. Its translation: CASSFGRSYEAFF.

This clonotype has just a few counts. V usage is TRBV5-6 and J usage is TRBJ1-3; D might be TRBD1 (6 bases). This CDR3 has 15 amino acids. Trimming pared 4 bases from V and 2 bases from J, leaving 13 bases between. Per germline, CDR1 SGHDT and CDR2 YYEEEE. The CDR3 loop reads CASSGAGAAGNTIYF. The CDR3 nucleotides are TGTGCCAGCAGCGGGGCGGGGGCTGCTGGAAACACCATATATTTT.

This clonotype was recorded many times. This rearrangement joins TRBV14 to TRBJ1-4, with D perhaps matching TRBD1 (6 bases). CDR3 length: 20 amino acids. Deletions cut 1 base from V and 8 bases from J, with 29 bases between. The V gene's germline CDR1 is SGHDN and CDR2 FVKESK. CDR3 residues: CASSQAFGGPGTREKEKLFF. CDR3 DNA: TGTGCCAGCAGCCAAGCTTTCGGCGGACCAGGGACAAGAGAGAAGGAAAAACTGTTTTTT.